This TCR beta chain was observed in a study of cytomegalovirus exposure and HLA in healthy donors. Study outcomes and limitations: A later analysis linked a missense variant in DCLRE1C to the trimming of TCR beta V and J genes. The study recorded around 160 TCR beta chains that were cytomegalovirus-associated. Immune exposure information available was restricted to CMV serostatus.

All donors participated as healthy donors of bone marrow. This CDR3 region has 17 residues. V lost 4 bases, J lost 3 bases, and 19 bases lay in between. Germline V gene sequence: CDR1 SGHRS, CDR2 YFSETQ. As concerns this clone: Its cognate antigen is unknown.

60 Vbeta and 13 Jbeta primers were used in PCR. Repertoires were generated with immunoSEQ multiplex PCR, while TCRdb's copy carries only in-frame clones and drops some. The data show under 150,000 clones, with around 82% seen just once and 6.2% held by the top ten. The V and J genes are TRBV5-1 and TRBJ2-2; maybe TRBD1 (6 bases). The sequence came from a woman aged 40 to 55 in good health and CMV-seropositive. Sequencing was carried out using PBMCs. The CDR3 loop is CASSVGQGFRDTGELFF. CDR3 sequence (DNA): TGCGCCAGCAGCGTGGGGCAGGGGTTCCGGGACACCGGGGAGCTGTTTTTT.